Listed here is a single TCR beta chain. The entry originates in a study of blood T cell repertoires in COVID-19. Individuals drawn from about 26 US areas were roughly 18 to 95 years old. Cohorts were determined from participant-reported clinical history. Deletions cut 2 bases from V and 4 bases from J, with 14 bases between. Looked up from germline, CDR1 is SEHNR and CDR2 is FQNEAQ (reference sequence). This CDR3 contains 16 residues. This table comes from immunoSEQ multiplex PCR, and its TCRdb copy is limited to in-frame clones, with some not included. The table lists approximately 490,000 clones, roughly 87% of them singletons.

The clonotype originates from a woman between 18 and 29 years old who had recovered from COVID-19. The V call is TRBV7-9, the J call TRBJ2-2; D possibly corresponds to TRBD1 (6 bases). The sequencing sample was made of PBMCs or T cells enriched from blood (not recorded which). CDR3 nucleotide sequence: TGTGCCAGCAGCTTATTTGTGGGGGCGCGCACCGGGGAGCTGTTTTTT. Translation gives CASSLFVGARTGELFF.